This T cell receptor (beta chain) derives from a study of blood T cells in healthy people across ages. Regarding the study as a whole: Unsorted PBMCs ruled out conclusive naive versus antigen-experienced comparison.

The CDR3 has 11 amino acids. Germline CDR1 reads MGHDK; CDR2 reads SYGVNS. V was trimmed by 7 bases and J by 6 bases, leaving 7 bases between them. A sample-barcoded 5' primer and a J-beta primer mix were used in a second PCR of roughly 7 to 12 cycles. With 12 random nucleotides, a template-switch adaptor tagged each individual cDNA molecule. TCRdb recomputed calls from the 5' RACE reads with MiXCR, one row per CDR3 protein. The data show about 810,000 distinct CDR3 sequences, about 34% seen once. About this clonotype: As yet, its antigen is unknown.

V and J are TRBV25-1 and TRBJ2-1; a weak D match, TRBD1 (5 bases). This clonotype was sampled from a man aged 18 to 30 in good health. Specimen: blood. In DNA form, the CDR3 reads TGTGCCAGCACGCAGGGCAATGAGCAGTTCTTC. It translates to CASTQGNEQFF. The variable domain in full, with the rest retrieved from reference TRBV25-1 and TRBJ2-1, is EADIYQTPRYLVIGTGKKITLECSQTMGHDKMYWYQQDPGMELHLIHYSYGVNSTEKGDLSSESTVSRIRTEHFPLTLESARPSHTSQYLCASTQGNEQFFGPGTRLTVL.